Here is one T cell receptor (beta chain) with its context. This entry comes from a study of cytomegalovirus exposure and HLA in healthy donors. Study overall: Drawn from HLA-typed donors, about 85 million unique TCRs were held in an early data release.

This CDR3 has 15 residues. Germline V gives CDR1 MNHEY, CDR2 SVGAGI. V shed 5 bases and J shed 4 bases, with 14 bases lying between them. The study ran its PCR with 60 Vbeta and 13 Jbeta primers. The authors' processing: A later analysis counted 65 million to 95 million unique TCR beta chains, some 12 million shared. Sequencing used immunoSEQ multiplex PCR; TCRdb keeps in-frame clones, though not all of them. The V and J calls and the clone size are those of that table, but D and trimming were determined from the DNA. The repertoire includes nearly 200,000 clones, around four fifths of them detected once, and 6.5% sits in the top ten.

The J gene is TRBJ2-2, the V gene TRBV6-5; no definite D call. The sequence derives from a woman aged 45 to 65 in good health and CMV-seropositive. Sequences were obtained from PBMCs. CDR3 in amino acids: CASSPSWRLTGELFF. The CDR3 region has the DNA TGTGCCAGCAGTCCCTCATGGCGGCTCACCGGGGAGCTGTTTTTT.